The 5 T cell receptor beta chains below all came from one sample that was sequenced in a study of CD8 T cells in ankylosing spondylitis. TCRdb passed the 5' RACE reads through MiXCR, listing each CDR3 protein once. Among 180,000 or so distinct CDR3 sequences listed, roughly 10% were seen once. Specimen: blood, either unsorted or a sorted T cell fraction (not recorded which). The source of these receptors is a male donor with ankylosing spondylitis or in good health (not recorded which).

In its sample, this clonotype was seen many times. The chain recombines TRBV6-2 or TRBV6-3 with TRBJ2-3; 9 nucleotides align to TRBD2. Looked up from germline, CDR1 is MNHEY and CDR2 is SVGEGT. This CDR3 contains 13 residues. With 4 bases clipped from V and 7 bases from J, the junction kept 3 bases outside the gene matches. CDR3: CASSLASGNTQYF. In DNA form, the CDR3 reads TGTGCCAGCAGTTTGGCTAGCGGGAATACGCAGTATTTT.

At least ten counts were recorded for this clonotype. The chain uses TRBV12-3 or TRBV12-4 and TRBJ1-2; D is unclear. V lost 1 base and J lost 2, with 5 bases in between. CDR3 length: 13 residues. Here the CDR3 reads CASSLGRNYGYTF. CDR3 coding DNA: TGTGCCAGCAGTTTAGGCAGAAACTATGGCTACACCTTC.

This clonotype was seen ten or more times. This chain links TRBV20-1 with TRBJ2-5, with a weak D call TRBD1 (6 bases). Germline loops: CDR1 DFQATT, CDR2 SNEGSKA (reference sequence). V was clipped by 3 bases and J by 1 base, with 15 bases between them. This CDR3 is 15 amino acids long. CDR3 in amino acids: CSASPGGRGQETQYF. CDR3 sequence (DNA): TGCAGTGCTAGCCCAGGCGGCAGGGGCCAAGAGACCCAGTACTTC.

This clonotype was seen at least ten times. V usage is TRBV10-3 and J usage is TRBJ2-7; no clear D gene. V shed 3 bases and J shed 5 bases, with 14 bases lying between them. Germline V gene sequence: CDR1 ENHRY, CDR2 SYGVKD. The CDR3 contains 14 residues. CDR3 sequence (DNA): TGTGCCATCAGTGATGTGACCCCCAGTGACGAGCAGTACTTC. It encodes CAISDVTPSDEQYF.

At least ten counts were recorded for this clonotype. The chain couples TRBV5-1 to TRBJ2-1; possible D gene TRBD2, 6 bases. The CDR3 extends over 15 amino acids. CDR1 and CDR2 (germline): SGHRS, YFSETQ. V lost 0 bases and J 6 bases, leaving 13 bases between the germline ends. Written as DNA, the CDR3 is TGCGCCAGCAGCTTGGAAGCGGGTAGACCCAATGAGCAGTTCTTC. This codes for CASSLEAGRPNEQFF.